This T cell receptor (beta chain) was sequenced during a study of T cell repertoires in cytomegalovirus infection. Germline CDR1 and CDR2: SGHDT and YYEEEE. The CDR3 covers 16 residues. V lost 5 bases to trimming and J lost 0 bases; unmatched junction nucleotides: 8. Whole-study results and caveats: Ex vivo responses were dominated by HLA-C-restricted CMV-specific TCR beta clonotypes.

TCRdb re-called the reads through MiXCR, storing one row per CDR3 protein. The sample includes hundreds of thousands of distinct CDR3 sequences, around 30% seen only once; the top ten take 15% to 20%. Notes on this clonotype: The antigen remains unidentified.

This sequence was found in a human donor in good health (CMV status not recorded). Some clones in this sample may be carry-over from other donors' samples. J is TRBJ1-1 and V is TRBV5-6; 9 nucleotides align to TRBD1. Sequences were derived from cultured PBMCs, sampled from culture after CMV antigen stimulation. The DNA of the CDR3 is TGTGCCAGCAGTGAGGCCAACAGGGGGCTGAACACTGAAGCTTTCTTT. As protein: CASSEANRGLNTEAFF.